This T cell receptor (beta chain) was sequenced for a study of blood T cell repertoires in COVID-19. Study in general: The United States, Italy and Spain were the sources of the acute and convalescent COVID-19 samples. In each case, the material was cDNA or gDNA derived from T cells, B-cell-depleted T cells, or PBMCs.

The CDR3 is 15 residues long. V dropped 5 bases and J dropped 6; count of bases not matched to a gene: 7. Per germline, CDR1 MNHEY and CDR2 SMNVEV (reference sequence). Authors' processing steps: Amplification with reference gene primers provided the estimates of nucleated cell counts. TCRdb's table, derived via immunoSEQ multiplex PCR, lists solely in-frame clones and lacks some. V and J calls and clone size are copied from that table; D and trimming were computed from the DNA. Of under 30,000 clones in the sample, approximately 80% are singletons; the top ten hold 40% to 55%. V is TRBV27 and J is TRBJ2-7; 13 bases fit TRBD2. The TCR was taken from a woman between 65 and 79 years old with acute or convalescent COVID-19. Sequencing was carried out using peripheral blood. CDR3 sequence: CASSVPGLAGSEQYF. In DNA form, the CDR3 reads TGTGCCAGCAGTGTACCGGGACTAGCGGGAAGCGAGCAGTACTTC.